A selection of T cell receptor beta chains follows, all from one sample in a study of cytomegalovirus exposure and HLA in healthy donors. Assay: immunoSEQ multiplex PCR; the TCRdb copy retains only in-frame clones and omits some. The sample has about 54,000 clones. Material: PBMCs. The receptors were gathered from a woman aged 40 to 55 in good health and CMV-seronegative. CDR3s include the opening cysteine and the closing phenylalanine or tryptophan. A D gene is named only where the DNA matches it firmly.

J gene	V gene	D gene	CDR3 protein	CDR3 DNA
TRBJ1-1	TRBV18	TRBD1	CASSQADREAFF	TGTGCCAGCTCACAAGCGGACAGGGAAGCTTTCTTT
TRBJ2-7	TRBV6-5	-	CASSYNLGGGSYEQYF	TGTGCCAGCAGTTATAACCTAGGCGGAGGAAGCTACGAGCAGTACTTC
TRBJ2-7	TRBV28	TRBD2	CASNSGGAQEQYF	TGTGCCAGCAACTCGGGGGGGGCGCAGGAGCAGTACTTC
TRBJ1-5	TRBV30	-	CAWTWTLNQPQHF	TGTGCCTGGACCTGGACTCTTAATCAGCCCCAGCATTTT
TRBJ2-7	TRBV6-5	-	CASRGTYEQYF	TGTGCCAGTAGGGGGACCTACGAGCAGTACTTC
TRBJ2-7	TRBV2	TRBD1	CASRGDSGVYEQYF	TGTGCCAGCAGGGGGGACAGTGGAGTCTACGAGCAGTACTTC
TRBJ1-2	TRBV7-9	-	CASSLSGPGDGYTF	TGTGCCAGCAGCTTAAGCGGACCTGGGGATGGCTACACCTTC
TRBJ2-7	TRBV9	TRBD2	CASSVGIGGGAYEQYF	TGTGCCAGCAGCGTAGGAATTGGCGGGGGGGCCTACGAGCAGTACTTC
TRBJ2-2	TRBV28	-	CASRTQGVTGELFF	TGTGCCAGCAGGACCCAAGGGGTCACCGGGGAGCTGTTTTTT
TRBJ1-4	TRBV5-5	TRBD1	CASSFQGVNEKLFF	TGTGCCAGCAGCTTCCAGGGGGTTAATGAAAAACTGTTTTTT
TRBJ1-2	TRBV5-1	-	CASSPEGYGYTF	TGCGCCAGCAGCCCGGAGGGCTATGGCTACACCTTC
TRBJ1-5	TRBV10-3	-	CAIRRQLDQPQHF	TGTGCCATCAGGAGACAGCTTGACCAGCCCCAGCATTTT
TRBJ1-2	TRBV14	TRBD1	CASSRLQRQGANYGYTF	TGTGCCAGCAGCCGCCTTCAGAGACAGGGGGCGAACTATGGCTACACCTTC
TRBJ1-5	TRBV7-2	-	CASSFAHGSNQPQHF	TGTGCCAGCAGCTTTGCGCACGGTAGCAATCAGCCCCAGCATTTT
TRBJ1-2	TRBV6-5	-	CASSYSRGGPYGYTF	TGTGCCAGCAGTTACTCGAGGGGAGGCCCCTATGGCTACACCTTC
TRBJ2-1	TRBV2	TRBD2	CASEGTSGYNEQFF	TGTGCCAGCGAAGGGACTAGCGGCTACAATGAGCAGTTCTTC
TRBJ2-7	TRBV18	-	CASFTGSGHNGEQYF	TGTGCCAGCTTTACGGGTTCGGGACACAACGGGGAGCAGTACTTC
TRBJ1-1	TRBV18	-	CASSLLEGDTEAFF	TGTGCCAGCTCATTATTGGAGGGTGACACTGAAGCTTTCTTT
TRBJ2-5	TRBV14	-	CASSLRGAEETQYF	TGTGCCAGCAGCCTCCGGGGGGCAGAAGAGACCCAGTACTTC
TRBJ2-7	TRBV6-5	-	CASSYGRDAYEQYF	TGTGCCAGCAGTTACGGGCGGGATGCCTACGAGCAGTACTTC
TRBJ2-3	TRBV6-1	-	CASSALTDTQYF	TGTGCCAGCAGTGCCCTCACAGATACGCAGTATTTT
TRBJ1-2	TRBV14	TRBD1	CASSQDFLDRDRYGYTF	TGTGCCAGCAGCCAAGATTTTCTCGACAGGGATCGGTATGGCTACACCTTC
TRBJ2-2	TRBV14	TRBD1	CASSQGTGGRELFF	TGTGCCAGCAGCCAGGGGACAGGGGGCCGGGAGCTGTTTTTT
TRBJ2-7	TRBV5-1	TRBD2	CASSLGRGLAAAYEQYF	TGCGCCAGCAGCTTGGGAAGGGGACTAGCGGCCGCCTACGAGCAGTACTTC
TRBJ1-2	TRBV19	-	CASFPDRRGGYTF	TGTGCCAGTTTTCCTGACAGGCGCGGTGGCTACACCTTC
TRBJ2-7	TRBV28	-	CASSLQVYEQYF	TGTGCCAGCAGTTTACAGGTCTACGAGCAGTACTTC
TRBJ2-7	TRBV18	-	CASSPTLGSASTYEQYF	TGTGCCAGCTCACCTACTTTAGGTAGCGCCTCGACCTACGAGCAGTACTTC
TRBJ1-1	TRBV28	TRBD1	CASSFRQGSSFF	TGTGCCAGCAGTTTCCGACAGGGTAGTTCTTTCTTT
TRBJ1-5	TRBV4-1	-	CASSQEARLNQPQHF	TGCGCCAGCAGCCAAGAAGCCAGGTTAAATCAGCCCCAGCATTTT
TRBJ2-7	TRBV28	TRBD1	CASRDAGTGSYEQYF	TGTGCCAGCAGGGACGCCGGGACAGGGTCCTACGAGCAGTACTTC
TRBJ2-7	TRBV28	-	CASRGGGASSYEQYF	TGTGCCAGCCGTGGAGGGGGGGCGAGCTCCTACGAGCAGTACTTC
TRBJ1-1	TRBV7-9	-	CASSLGRQAALNTEAFF	TGTGCCAGCAGCTTAGGGCGACAGGCCGCCCTGAACACTGAAGCTTTCTTT
TRBJ2-3	TRBV6-1	-	CASSPRGGNEDTQYF	TGTGCCAGCAGCCCCCGGGGAGGCAATGAAGATACGCAGTATTTT
TRBJ1-6	TRBV30	-	CAWSVVRRDLHF	TGTGCCTGGAGTGTAGTACGGCGGGACCTCCACTTT
TRBJ1-6	TRBV4-1	-	CASSQETRQAAYNSPLHF	TGCGCCAGCAGCCAAGAGACCCGACAGGCCGCCTATAATTCACCCCTCCACTTT
TRBJ2-7	TRBV4-2	TRBD2	CASSQEGLAWEQYF	TGTGCCAGCAGCCAGGAGGGACTAGCGTGGGAGCAGTACTTC